Presented here are 17 T cell receptor beta chains from one specimen sequenced in a study of PD-1 blockade in classical Hodgkin lymphoma (dated by TCRdb to about 2020). Library preparation employed the immunoSEQ multiplex PCR assay. The immuneACCESS repertoire file appears here via TCRdb, limited to in-frame rearrangements. These files lack a portion of the clones; in checked studies, under half of the deficit traces to unresolved V genes, and the cause of the others is not known. The sample records about 35,000 clones, around nine tenths of which are singletons. Jointly, the top ten make up 0.22% of the sample. Taken with the paper, the label for time point translates to: newly diagnosed, previously untreated cHL patient sample. Using a Miltenyi CD4+ T cell isolation kit, CD4+ T cells were purified from thawed PBMCs through magnetic negative selection. What was sequenced was CD4+ T cells from blood. The origin of the receptors is a human donor with classical Hodgkin lymphoma.

The V and J genes are TRBV19 and TRBJ1-1, with no clear D. The CDR3 loop spans 12 amino acids. Germline CDR1 LNHDA, CDR2 SQIVND (reference sequence). V lost 5 bases to trimming and J lost 4 bases, with 8 bases between them. CDR3 sequence (DNA): TGTGCCAGTAGTTGGGGAGGCACTGAAGCTTTCTTT. Its translation is CASSWGGTEAFF.

The genes are TRBV7-2 and TRBJ1-2; 8 nucleotides match TRBD1. J gave up 7 bases and V 3 bases, and 1 base lay outside the gene matches. This CDR3 comprises 12 residues. Germline V gives CDR1 SGHTA, CDR2 FQGNSA. CDR3 nucleotide sequence: TGTGCCAGCAGCTTGACAGGGGCTGGCTACACCTTC. Encoded protein: CASSLTGAGYTF.

V is TRBV5-4 and J is TRBJ2-7; D could derive from TRBD1 or TRBD2 (5 bases each). Germline V lookup: CDR1 SGHNT, CDR2 YYREEE (reference sequence). CDR3 length: 15 residues. The germline V and J ends were trimmed by 3 bases and 0 bases, with 13 bases remaining between them. The CDR3 sequence is CASSSKGTVSYEQYF. The CDR3 DNA sequence: TGTGCCAGCAGCTCAAAAGGGACGGTCTCCTACGAGCAGTACTTC.

The chain carries TRBV5-1 and TRBJ2-1; no reliable D call. Germline lookup yields CDR1 SGHRS and CDR2 YFSETQ. V dropped 0 bases and J dropped 12 bases, with 7 bases sitting between them. There are 11 residues in the CDR3. For the CDR3, the DNA is TGCGCCAGCAGCTTGGGAGCCACGCAGTTCTTC. Encoded protein: CASSLGATQFF.

The chain couples TRBV5-1 to TRBJ2-5; 8 bases are a match to TRBD2. This CDR3 has 16 residues. V lost 0 bases, J lost 1 base, and 5 bases stayed unmatched. Germline V gene sequence: CDR1 SGHRS, CDR2 YFSETQ. In DNA, the CDR3 is TGCGCCAGCAGCTTGGGAAATCGGGGGGGCCAAGAGACCCAGTACTTC. Translation gives CASSLGNRGGQETQYF.

The chain employs TRBV11-2 and TRBJ2-1; no definite D call. This CDR3 is built from 15 residues. Germline CDR1 and CDR2: SGHAT and FQNNGV. V lost 5 bases to trimming and J lost 0 bases, with 11 bases between them. CDR3 DNA sequence: TGTGCCAGCAGCCCCGCCTGGGACTCCTACAATGAGCAGTTCTTC. This codes for CASSPAWDSYNEQFF.

The rearrangement links TRBV5-4 to TRBJ2-7; D call uncertain. There are 14 residues in the CDR3. Trimming pared 1 base from V and 5 bases from J, leaving 13 bases between. CDR1 is SGHNT and CDR2 is YYREEE in the germline V gene (reference sequence). The CDR3 sequence is CASSLRASIDEQYF. The CDR3 DNA is TGTGCCAGCAGCTTGCGAGCCTCCATCGACGAGCAGTACTTC.

The CDR3 loop reads CASRDRGSGLYF. CDR3 DNA sequence: TGTGCCAGCAGGGACAGGGGAAGTGGACTGTATTTT. This chain joins TRBV2 and TRBJ2-3; 9 bases fit TRBD1. Trimming removed 6 bases from V and 14 bases from J; junction bases left unmatched: 9. This CDR3 is 12 amino acids long. CDR1 and CDR2 (germline): SNHLY, FYNNEI.

This clone has a single count. The chain joins TRBV7-9 to TRBJ2-3, with D maybe TRBD2 (5 bases). This CDR3 has 14 residues. Germline CDR1 SEHNR, CDR2 FQNEAQ (reference sequence). Trimming left V 3 bases short and J 6 bases short, with 13 bases between. CDR3 nucleotide sequence: TGTGCCAGCAGCTTTGGTGTGCGGAGGGATACGCAGTATTTT. Translating it yields CASSFGVRRDTQYF.

This rearrangement joins TRBV5-1 to TRBJ1-1; D is uncertain. The V gene lost 4 bases and the J gene lost 2 bases, with 15 bases spanning the gap. The CDR3 contains 15 residues. Germline V gene lookup returns CDR1 SGHRS and CDR2 YFSETQ. The CDR3 sequence is CASSPLSGQNTEAFF. CDR3 bases: TGCGCCAGCAGCCCGTTATCCGGGCAAAACACTGAAGCTTTCTTT.

V is TRBV9 and J is TRBJ2-1; 9 bases map to TRBD1. The CDR3 contains 17 residues. The junction had 13 bases not matched to a gene; V was cut back by 3 bases and J by 6 bases. Per germline, CDR1 SGDLS and CDR2 YYNGEE. The CDR3 region is CASSALEGQGPSNEQFF. CDR3 DNA sequence: TGTGCCAGCAGCGCCTTAGAGGGACAGGGCCCATCCAATGAGCAGTTCTTC.

This clone was seen only once. This sequence joins TRBV15 and TRBJ2-1, with D maybe TRBD2 (5 bases). The germline V and J ends were trimmed by 7 bases and 5 bases, with 12 bases remaining between them. Germline assignment: CDR1 LNHNV and CDR2 YYDKDF (reference sequence). This CDR3 has 13 amino acids. The DNA of the CDR3 is TGTGCCACCACCCTGGACTTTAACAATGAGCAGTTCTTC. As protein: CATTLDFNNEQFF.

This clone appeared a few times. The gene calls are TRBV5-1 and TRBJ2-5, with D maybe TRBD1 (7 bases). The CDR3 runs to 11 residues. Germline assignment: CDR1 SGHRS and CDR2 YFSETQ. Trimming left V 7 bases short and J 5 bases short, with 9 bases between. The CDR3 loop is CASAGQETQYF. CDR3 nucleotide sequence: TGCGCCAGCGCGGGACAGGAGACCCAGTACTTC.

This clone was counted between two and nine times. The chain couples TRBV6-6 to TRBJ1-3; 8 nucleotides align to TRBD1. CDR3 length equals 15 residues. V gave up 6 bases and J gave up 0 bases; unmatched junction bases: 4. Per germline, CDR1 MNHNY and CDR2 SVGAGI (reference sequence). CDR3 coding DNA: TGTGCCAGCAGCTTCACAGGGGGCTCTGGAAACACCATATATTTT. Amino acids: CASSFTGGSGNTIYF.

The rearrangement joins TRBV4-1 to TRBJ2-1, with 10 bases that match TRBD1. Trimming removed 1 base from V and 8 bases from J; junction bases left unmatched: 2. The germline V gene encodes CDR1 MGHRA and CDR2 YSYEKL. There are 14 residues in the CDR3. CDR3 region: CASSQGTGGDEQFF. The CDR3 DNA reads TGCGCCAGCAGCCAAGGGACAGGGGGAGATGAGCAGTTCTTC.

The chain employs TRBV30 and TRBJ1-1; possible D gene TRBD1, 5 bases. Trimming took 0 bases from V and 2 from J, leaving 13 bases between them. CDR3 length: 15 residues. CDR1 and CDR2 from the germline V gene are GTSNPN and SVGIG (reference sequence). The DNA of the CDR3 is TGTGCCTGGAGTGTATCAGGGCCTCTTAACACTGAAGCTTTCTTT. It specifies CAWSVSGPLNTEAFF.

This sequence joins TRBV6-1 and TRBJ1-6, with 7 bases identical to TRBD1. The germline V gene has CDR1 MNHNS and CDR2 SASEGT. The V gene end was trimmed by 6 bases and the J gene end by 7 bases; junction bases not matched to a gene: 6. The CDR3 extends over 14 amino acids. CDR3 protein: CASRLGTANSPLHF. In DNA, the CDR3 is TGTGCCAGCAGACTCGGGACAGCCAATTCACCCCTCCACTTT.